This T cell receptor (beta chain) emerged from a study of response to subunit inactivated influenza vaccine. Study-wide findings and caveats: Each seasonal flu vaccination may recruit only limited new T cells, authors suggested.

Germline lookup yields CDR1 SGHTA and CDR2 FQGNSA. V lost 4 bases and J 5 bases, leaving 8 bases between the germline ends. The CDR3 has 12 residues. Points on this clonotype: The target antigen is unknown.

TCRdb recomputed calls from the RT-PCR reads with MiXCR, one row per CDR3 protein. The top ten hold approximately 2% of the sample, which has about 520,000 distinct CDR3 sequences, 25% seen once. The chain links TRBV7-2 to TRBJ1-2; D gene uncertain. The clonotype originates from a man over 45 who received an inactivated influenza vaccine. The material sequenced was CD4+ T cells sorted from PBMCs, taken about 5 days after vaccination. The DNA for the CDR3 is TGTGCCAGCAGCTATGACAAATATGGCTACACCTTC. It yields the protein CASSYDKYGYTF.